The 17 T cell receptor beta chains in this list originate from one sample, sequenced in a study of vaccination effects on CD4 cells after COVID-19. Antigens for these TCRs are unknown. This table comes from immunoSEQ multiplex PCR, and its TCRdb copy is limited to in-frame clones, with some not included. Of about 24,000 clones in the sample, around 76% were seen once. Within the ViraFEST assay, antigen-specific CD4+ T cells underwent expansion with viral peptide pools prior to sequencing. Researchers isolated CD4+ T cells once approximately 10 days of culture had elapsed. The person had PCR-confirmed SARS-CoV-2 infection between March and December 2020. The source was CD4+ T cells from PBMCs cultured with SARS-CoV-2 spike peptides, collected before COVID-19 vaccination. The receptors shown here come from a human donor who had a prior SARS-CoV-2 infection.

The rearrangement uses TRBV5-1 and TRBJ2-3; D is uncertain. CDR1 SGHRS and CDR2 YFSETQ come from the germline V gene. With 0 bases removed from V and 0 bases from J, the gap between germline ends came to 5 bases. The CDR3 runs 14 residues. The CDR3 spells CASSLGGSTDTQYF. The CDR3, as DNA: TGCGCCAGCAGCTTGGGTGGTAGCACAGATACGCAGTATTTT.

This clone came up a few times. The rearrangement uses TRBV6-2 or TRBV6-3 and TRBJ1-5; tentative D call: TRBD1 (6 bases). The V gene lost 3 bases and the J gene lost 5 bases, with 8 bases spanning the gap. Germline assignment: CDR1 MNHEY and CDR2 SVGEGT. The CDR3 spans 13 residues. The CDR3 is CASSYTGHQPQHF. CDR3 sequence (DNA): TGTGCCAGCAGTTATACAGGGCATCAGCCCCAGCATTTT.

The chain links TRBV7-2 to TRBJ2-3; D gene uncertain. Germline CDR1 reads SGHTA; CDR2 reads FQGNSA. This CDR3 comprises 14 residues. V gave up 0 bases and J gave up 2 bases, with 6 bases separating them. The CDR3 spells CASSLAFNTDTQYF. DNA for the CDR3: TGTGCCAGCAGCTTAGCCTTTAACACAGATACGCAGTATTTT.

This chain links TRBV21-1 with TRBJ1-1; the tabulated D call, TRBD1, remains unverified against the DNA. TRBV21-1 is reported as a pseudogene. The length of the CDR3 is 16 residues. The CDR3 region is CASSKSARGWRTEAFF. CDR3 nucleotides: TGTGCCAGCAGCAAATCCGCCAGGGGGTGGCGGACTGAAGCTTTCTTT.

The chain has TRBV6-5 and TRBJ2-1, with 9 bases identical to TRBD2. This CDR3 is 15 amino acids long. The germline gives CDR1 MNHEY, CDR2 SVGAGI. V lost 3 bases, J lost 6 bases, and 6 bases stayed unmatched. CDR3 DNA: TGTGCCAGCAGTTATGGGCTAGCGGGGTCCAATGAGCAGTTCTTC. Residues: CASSYGLAGSNEQFF.

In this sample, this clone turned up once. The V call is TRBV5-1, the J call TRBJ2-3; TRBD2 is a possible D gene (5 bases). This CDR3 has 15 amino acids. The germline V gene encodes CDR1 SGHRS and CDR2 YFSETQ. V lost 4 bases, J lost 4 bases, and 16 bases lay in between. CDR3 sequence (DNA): TGCGCCAGCAGCCGGTCCCCGGGGAGCTCAGATACGCAGTATTTT. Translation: CASSRSPGSSDTQYF.

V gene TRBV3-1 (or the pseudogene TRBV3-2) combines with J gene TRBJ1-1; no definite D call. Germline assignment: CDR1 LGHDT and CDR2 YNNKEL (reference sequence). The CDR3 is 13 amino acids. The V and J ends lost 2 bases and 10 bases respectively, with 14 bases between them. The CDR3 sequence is CASSQFLQARAFF. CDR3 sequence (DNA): TGTGCCAGCAGCCAATTCCTCCAGGCCAGAGCTTTCTTT.

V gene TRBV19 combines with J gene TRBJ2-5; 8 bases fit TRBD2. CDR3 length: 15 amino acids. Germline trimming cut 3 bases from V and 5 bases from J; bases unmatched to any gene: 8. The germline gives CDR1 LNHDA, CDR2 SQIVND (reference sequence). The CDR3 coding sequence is TGTGCCAGTAGTATTGGCGGGAGGAGAGGTGAGACCCAGTACTTC. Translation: CASSIGGRRGETQYF.

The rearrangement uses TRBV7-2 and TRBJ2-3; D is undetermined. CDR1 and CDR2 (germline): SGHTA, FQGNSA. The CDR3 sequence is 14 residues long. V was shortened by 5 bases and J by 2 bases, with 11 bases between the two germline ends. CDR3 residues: CASSKDRFTDTQYF. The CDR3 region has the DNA TGTGCCAGCAGCAAAGATCGATTCACAGATACGCAGTATTTT. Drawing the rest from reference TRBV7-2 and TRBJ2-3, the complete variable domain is GAGVSQSPSNKVTEKGKDVELRCDPISGHTALYWYRQSLGQGLEFLIYFQGNSAPDKSGLPSDRFSAERTGGSVSTLTIQRTQQEDSAVYLCASSKDRFTDTQYFGPGTRLTVL.

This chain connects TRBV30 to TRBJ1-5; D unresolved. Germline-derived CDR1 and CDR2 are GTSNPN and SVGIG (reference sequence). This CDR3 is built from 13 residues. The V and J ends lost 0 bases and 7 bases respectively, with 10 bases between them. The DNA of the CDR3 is TGTGCCTGGAGTGTACTTGGAGGACAGCCCCAGCATTTT. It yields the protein CAWSVLGGQPQHF. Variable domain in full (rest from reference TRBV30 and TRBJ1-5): SQTIHQWPATLVQPVGSPLSLECTVEGTSNPNLYWYRQAAGRGLQLLFYSVGIGQISSEVPQNLSASRPQDRQFILSSKKLLLSDSGFYLCAWSVLGGQPQHFGDGTRLSIL.

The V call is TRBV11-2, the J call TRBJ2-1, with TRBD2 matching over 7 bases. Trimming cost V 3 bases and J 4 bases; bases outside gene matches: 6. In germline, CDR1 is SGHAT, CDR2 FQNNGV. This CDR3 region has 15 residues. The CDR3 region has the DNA TGTGCCAGCAGCTTGACGGGGGGAGTTTACAATGAGCAGTTCTTC. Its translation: CASSLTGGVYNEQFF.

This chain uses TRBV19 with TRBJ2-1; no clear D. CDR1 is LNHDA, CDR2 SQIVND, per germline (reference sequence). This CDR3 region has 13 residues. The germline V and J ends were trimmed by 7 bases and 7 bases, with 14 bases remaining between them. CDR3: CASNPSPENEQFF. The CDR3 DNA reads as TGTGCCAGTAACCCGAGTCCGGAGAATGAGCAGTTCTTC.

The CDR3 loop reads CASRPPLSSYNEQFF. CDR3 coding DNA: TGTGCCAGCAGGCCCCCTCTTAGCTCCTACAATGAGCAGTTCTTC. The chain couples TRBV5-4 to TRBJ2-1; no definite D call. V was cut by 5 bases and J by 0 bases, with 12 bases left in between. This CDR3 comprises 15 residues. Germline V lookup: CDR1 SGHNT, CDR2 YYREEE (reference sequence).

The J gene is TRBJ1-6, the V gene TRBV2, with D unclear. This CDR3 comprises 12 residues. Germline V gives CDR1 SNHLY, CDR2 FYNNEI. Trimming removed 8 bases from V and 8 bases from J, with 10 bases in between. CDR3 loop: CASSESDSPLHF. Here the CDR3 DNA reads TGTGCCAGCTCCGAATCTGATTCACCCCTCCACTTT. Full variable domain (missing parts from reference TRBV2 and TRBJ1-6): EPEVTQTPSHQVTQMGQEVILRCVPISNHLYFYWYRQILGQKVEFLVSFYNNEISEKSEIFDDQFSVERPDGSNFTLKIRSTKLEDSAMYFCASSESDSPLHFGNGTRLTVT.

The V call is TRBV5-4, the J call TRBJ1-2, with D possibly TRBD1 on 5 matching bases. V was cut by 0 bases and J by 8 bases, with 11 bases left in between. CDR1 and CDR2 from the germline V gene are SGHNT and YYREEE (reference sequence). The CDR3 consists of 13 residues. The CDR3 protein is CASSLGGAWGYTF. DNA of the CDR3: TGTGCCAGCAGCTTGGGAGGGGCTTGGGGCTACACCTTC.

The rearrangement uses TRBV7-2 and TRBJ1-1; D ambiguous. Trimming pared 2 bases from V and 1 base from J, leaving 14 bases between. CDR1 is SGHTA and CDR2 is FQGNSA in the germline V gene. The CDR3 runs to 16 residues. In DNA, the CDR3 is TGTGCCAGCAGCTTACTTCCGTTGGTGGGGAACACTGAAGCTTTCTTT. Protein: CASSLLPLVGNTEAFF. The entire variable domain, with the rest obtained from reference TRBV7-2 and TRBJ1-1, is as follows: GAGVSQSPSNKVTEKGKDVELRCDPISGHTALYWYRQSLGQGLEFLIYFQGNSAPDKSGLPSDRFSAERTGGSVSTLTIQRTQQEDSAVYLCASSLLPLVGNTEAFFGQGTRLTVV.

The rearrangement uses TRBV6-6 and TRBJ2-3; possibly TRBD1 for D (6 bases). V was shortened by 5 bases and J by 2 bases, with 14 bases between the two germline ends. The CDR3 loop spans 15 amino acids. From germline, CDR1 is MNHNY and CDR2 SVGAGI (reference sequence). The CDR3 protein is CASSNGQNPTDTQYF. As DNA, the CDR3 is TGTGCCAGCAGTAACGGACAGAACCCCACAGATACGCAGTATTTT.